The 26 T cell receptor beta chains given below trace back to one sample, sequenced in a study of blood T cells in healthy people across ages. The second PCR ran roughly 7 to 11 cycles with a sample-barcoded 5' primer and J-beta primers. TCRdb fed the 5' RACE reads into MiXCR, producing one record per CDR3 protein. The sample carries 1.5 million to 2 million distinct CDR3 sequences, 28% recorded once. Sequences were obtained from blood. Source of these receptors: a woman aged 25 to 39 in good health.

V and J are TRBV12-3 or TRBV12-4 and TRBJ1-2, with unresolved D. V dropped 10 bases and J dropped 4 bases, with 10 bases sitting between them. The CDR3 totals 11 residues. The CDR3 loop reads CATRPLYGYTF. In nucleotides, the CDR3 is TGTGCCACCAGGCCACTCTATGGCTACACCTTC.

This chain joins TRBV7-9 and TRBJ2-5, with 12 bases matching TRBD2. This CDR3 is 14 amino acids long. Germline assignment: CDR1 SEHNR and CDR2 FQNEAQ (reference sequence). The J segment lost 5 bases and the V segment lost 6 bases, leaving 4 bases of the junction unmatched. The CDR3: CASSSTSGSETQYF. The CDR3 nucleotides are TGTGCCAGCAGTTCGACTAGCGGGAGCGAGACCCAGTACTTC.

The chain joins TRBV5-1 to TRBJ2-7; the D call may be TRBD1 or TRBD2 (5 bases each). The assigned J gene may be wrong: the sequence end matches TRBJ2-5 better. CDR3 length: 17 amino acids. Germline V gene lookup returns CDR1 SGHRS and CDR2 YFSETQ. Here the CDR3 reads CASSLGWDRNLQETQYF. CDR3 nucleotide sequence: TGCGCCAGCAGCTTGGGGTGGGACCGAAACCTTCAAGAGACCCAGTACTTC.

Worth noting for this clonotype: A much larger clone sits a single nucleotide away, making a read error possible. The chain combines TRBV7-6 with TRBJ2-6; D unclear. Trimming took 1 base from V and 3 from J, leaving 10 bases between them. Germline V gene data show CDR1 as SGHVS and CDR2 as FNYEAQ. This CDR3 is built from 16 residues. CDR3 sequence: CASSLDRVFGANVLTF. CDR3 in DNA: TGTGCCAGCAGCTTAGACCGAGTCTTTGGGGCCAACGTCCTGACTTTC.

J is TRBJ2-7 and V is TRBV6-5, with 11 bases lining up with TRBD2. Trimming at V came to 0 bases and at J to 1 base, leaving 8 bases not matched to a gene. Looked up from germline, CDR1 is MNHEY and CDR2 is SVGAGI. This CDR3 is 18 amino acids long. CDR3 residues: CASSYSRLAGPFSYEQYF. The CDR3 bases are TGTGCCAGCAGTTACTCTCGACTAGCGGGGCCGTTTTCCTACGAGCAGTACTTC.

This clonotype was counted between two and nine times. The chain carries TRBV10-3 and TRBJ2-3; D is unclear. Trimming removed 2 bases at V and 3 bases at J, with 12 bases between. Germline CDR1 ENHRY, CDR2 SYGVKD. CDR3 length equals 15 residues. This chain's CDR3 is CAISEQDQTTDTQYF. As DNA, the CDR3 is TGTGCCATCAGTGAGCAGGATCAGACAACAGATACGCAGTATTTT.

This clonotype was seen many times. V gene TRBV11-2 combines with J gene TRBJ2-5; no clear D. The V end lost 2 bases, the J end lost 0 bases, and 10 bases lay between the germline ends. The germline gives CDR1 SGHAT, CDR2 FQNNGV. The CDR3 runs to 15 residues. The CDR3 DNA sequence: TGTGCCAGCAGCTTAATGAGAGGCTACCAAGAGACCCAGTACTTC. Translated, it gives CASSLMRGYQETQYF.

The CDR3, as DNA: TGTGCCACCTCCGGACAGATTCAAGAGACCCAGTACTTC. Its translation: CATSGQIQETQYF. The chain has TRBV24-1 and TRBJ2-5; tentative D call: TRBD1 (6 bases). CDR1 is KGHDR and CDR2 is SFDVKD in the germline V gene. The V end lost 9 bases, the J end lost 2 bases, and 12 bases lay between the germline ends. The CDR3 has 13 residues.

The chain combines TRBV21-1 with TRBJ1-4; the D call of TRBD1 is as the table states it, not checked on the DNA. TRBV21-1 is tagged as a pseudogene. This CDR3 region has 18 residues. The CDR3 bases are TGTGCCAGCAGCAGCCGGGACAGGGGTCTTGCAACTAATGAAAAACTGTTTTTT. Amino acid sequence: CASSSRDRGLATNEKLFF.

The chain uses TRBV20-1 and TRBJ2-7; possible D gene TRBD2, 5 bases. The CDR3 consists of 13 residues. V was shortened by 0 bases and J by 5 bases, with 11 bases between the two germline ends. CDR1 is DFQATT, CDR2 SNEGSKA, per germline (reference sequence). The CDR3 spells CSARDVLVHEQYF. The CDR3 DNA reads TGCAGTGCTAGAGATGTACTAGTCCACGAGCAGTACTTC.

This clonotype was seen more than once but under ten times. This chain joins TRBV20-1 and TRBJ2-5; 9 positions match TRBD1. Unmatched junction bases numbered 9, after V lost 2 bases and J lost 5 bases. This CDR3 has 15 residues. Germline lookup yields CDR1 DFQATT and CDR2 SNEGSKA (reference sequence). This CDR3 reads CSARPEQGAQETQYF. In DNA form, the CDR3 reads TGCAGTGCTAGACCAGAACAGGGGGCGCAGGAGACCCAGTACTTC.

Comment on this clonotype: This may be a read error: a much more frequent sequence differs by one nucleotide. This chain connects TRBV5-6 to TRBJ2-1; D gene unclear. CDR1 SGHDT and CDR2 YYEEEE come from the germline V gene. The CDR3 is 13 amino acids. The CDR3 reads CDSTIGAYNEQFF. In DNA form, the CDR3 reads TGTGACAGCACCATAGGAGCGTACAATGAGCAGTTCTTC.

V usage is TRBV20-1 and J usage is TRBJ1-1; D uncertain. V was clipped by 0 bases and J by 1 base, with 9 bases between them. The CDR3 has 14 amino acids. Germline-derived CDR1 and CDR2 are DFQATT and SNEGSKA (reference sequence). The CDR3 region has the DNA TGCAGTGCTAGAGAGTCTGACGGGAACACTGAAGCTTTCTTT. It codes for CSARESDGNTEAFF.

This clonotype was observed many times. CDR3 nucleotides: TGTGCCAGCATTAGGGAGACCCAGTACTTC. This encodes CASIRETQYF. This chain uses TRBV2 with TRBJ2-5; unclear D gene. Germline V gene data show CDR1 as SNHLY and CDR2 as FYNNEI. V lost 7 bases to trimming and J lost 5 bases, with 5 bases between them. CDR3 length: 10 amino acids. Complete variable domain (other parts from reference TRBV2 and TRBJ2-5): EPEVTQTPSHQVTQMGQEVILRCVPISNHLYFYWYRQILGQKVEFLVSFYNNEISEKSEIFDDQFSVERPDGSNFTLKIRSTKLEDSAMYFCASIRETQYFGPGTRLLVL.

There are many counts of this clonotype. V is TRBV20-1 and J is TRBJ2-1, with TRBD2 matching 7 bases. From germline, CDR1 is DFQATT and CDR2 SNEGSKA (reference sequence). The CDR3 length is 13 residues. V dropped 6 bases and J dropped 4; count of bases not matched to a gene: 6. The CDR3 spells CSAGRAQYNEQFF. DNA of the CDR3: TGCAGTGCGGGGAGGGCCCAATACAATGAGCAGTTCTTC.

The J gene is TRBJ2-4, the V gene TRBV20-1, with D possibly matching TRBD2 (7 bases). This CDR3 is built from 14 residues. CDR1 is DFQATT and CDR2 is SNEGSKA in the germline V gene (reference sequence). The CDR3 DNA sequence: TGCAGCCTTCCTCCGAGGGGGGGCAAAAACATTCAGTACTTC. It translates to CSLPPRGGKNIQYF.

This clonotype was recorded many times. The CDR3 loop reads CSGRTGDEQFF. DNA for the CDR3: TGCAGCGGCAGGACAGGGGACGAGCAGTTCTTC. This chain connects TRBV29-1 to TRBJ2-1; 9 bases match TRBD1. The CDR3 covers 11 residues. The ends lost 7 bases at V and 10 bases at J; junction bases unmatched: 5. Germline values: CDR1 SQVTM, CDR2 ANQGSEA.

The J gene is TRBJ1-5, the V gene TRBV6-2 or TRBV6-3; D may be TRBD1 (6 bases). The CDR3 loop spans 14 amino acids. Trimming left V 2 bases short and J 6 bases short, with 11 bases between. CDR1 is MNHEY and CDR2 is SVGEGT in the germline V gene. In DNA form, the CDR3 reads TGTGCCAGCAGTTACAGCGAGGACAGTCAGCCCCAGCATTTT. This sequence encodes CASSYSEDSQPQHF.

CDR3 region: CASSVSASGGMGEQYF. DNA for the CDR3: TGTGCCAGCAGCGTAAGTGCTAGCGGGGGTATGGGTGAGCAGTACTTC. The V and J genes are TRBV9 and TRBJ2-5; 10 nucleotides line up with TRBD2. CDR3 size: 16 residues. With V trimmed by 1 base and J by 11 bases, 14 bases remained unmatched. Germline V lookup: CDR1 SGDLS, CDR2 YYNGEE.

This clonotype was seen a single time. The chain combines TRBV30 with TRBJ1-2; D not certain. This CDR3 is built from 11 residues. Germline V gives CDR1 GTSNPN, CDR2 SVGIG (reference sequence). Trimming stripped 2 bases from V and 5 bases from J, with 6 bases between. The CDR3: CAWSLRYGYTF. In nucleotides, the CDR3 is TGTGCCTGGAGTCTCCGTTATGGCTACACCTTC.

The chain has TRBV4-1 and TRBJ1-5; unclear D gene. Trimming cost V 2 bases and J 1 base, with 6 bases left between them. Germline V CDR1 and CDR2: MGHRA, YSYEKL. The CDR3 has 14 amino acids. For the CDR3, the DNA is TGCGCCAGCAGCCAACGCAGAAGCAATCAGCCCCAGCATTTT. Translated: CASSQRRSNQPQHF.

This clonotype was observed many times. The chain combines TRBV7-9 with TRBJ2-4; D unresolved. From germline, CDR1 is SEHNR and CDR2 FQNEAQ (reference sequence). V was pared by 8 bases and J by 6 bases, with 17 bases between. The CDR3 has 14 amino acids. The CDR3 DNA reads TGTGCCAGCGCGATCCCGGTAGCTCCAAACATTCAGTACTTC. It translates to CASAIPVAPNIQYF.

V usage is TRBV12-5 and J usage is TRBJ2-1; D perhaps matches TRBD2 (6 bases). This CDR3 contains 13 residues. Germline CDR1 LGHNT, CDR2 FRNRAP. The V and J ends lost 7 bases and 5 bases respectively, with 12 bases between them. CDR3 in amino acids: CASVRRENNEQFF. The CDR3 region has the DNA TGTGCTAGTGTGCGGCGGGAAAACAATGAGCAGTTCTTC.

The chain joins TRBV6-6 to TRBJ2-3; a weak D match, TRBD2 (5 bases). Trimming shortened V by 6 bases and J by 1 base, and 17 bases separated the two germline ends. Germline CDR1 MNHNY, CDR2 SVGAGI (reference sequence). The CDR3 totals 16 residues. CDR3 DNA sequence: TGTGCCAGCAGCCAGAGGACTGGCCCTGGCACAGATACGCAGTATTTT. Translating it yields CASSQRTGPGTDTQYF.

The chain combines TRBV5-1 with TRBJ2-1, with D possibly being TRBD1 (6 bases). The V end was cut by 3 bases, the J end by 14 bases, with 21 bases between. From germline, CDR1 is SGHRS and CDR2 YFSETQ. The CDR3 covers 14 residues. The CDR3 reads CASSSQGQLGVKFF. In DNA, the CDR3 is TGCGCCAGCAGCTCCCAGGGACAACTCGGGGTGAAGTTCTTC.

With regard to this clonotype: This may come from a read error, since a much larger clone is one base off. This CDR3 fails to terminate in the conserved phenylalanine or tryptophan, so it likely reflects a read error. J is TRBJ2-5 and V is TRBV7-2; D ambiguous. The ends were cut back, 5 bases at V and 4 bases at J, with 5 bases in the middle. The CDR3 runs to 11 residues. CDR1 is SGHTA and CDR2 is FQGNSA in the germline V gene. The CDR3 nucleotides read TGTGCCAGCAGCGTAACAGAGACCCAGTACTCC. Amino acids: CASSVTETQYS.